The clone carrying this T cell receptor (beta chain) was picked up many times. The record originates from a study of early T cells in non-severe SARS-CoV-2 infection. The library protocol tagged individual cDNA molecules with unique molecular identifiers. From the 5' RACE reads, TCRdb called clonotypes with MiXCR, one entry per CDR3 protein. The table has tens of thousands of distinct CDR3 sequences, approximately 16% seen once; the top ten hold 5.1%. The V gene lost 6 bases and the J gene lost 0 bases, with 8 bases spanning the gap. Per the germline V gene, CDR1 is MNHEY and CDR2 is SMNVEV (reference sequence). The CDR3 contains 13 residues.

Sequenced here: whole blood, sampled at baseline. This TCR came from an adult who was a healthcare worker with PCR-confirmed SARS-CoV-2 infection or an uninfected control (not recorded which). The genes are TRBV27 and TRBJ1-1; D is ambiguous. CDR3 region: CASRLGLNTEAFF. The CDR3 nucleotides read TGTGCCAGCAGGCTGGGTCTGAACACTGAAGCTTTCTTT.